This T cell receptor beta chain was captured by sequencing in a study of cytomegalovirus exposure and HLA in healthy donors (dated by TCRdb to 2017 to 2019). Study-wide context: An earlier analysis of roughly 500 of the donors reported under 300 Gb of sequence data and roughly 120 million unique TCR beta sequences obtained from about 179 million T cells. The T cell repertoires of some 670 subjects were profiled by immunosequencing and related to cytomegalovirus serostatus. Four to six DR-DQ haplotypes were handled as single units for association and clustering because linkage in the cohort was strong. In a later genetic analysis, genome-wide SNP genotypes for about 65% of the 666 donors were used, and that subset was treated as a discovery cohort. Donor age, sex, ethnicity and CMV serostatus were collected together with the repertoire data. The number of donors typed differed by locus, with roughly 620-630 for A, B, C, DRB1 and DQB1, roughly 520 for DQA1, about 610 for DPA1, and around 430 for DPB1. A later analysis re-examined previously published TCR beta repertoires from over 500 donors and added high-resolution HLA genotyping to investigate patterns of TCR occurrence. About 300 gigabases of sequencing data and tens of millions of unique TCR sequences were included in an early release covering 550 to 650 HLA-typed donors. All discovery cohort repertoires had been generated using a single sequencing platform. Class I and class II HLA loci were covered by the typing at four-digit resolution. The study aimed to test whether signatures of past pathogen exposure could be identified by cataloging public T cell receptors. To decide whether each TCR beta V gene segment behaved as functional or pseudogenic, an earlier analysis of nearly 600 of the donors relied on high-throughput TCR beta sequencing. Along with the approximately 620-subject first cohort, a separate validation cohort of approximately 110 different subjects was used. The later analysis used no new phenotypic data to find candidate immune exposures, relying instead on TCR beta sequences and their occurrence across donors. Of the roughly 420 genotyped donors, over 80% were placed in the genetic ancestry cluster associated with self-reported Caucasian donors. Among 300 to 500 genotyped donors of the cohort, an average of about 240,000 unique TCR beta nucleotide sequences was sequenced per donor, of which roughly 18% were non-productive. To predict cytomegalovirus infection status, the study combined high-throughput TCR immunosequencing, statistical association of individual TCRs with disease status, and machine learning.

In total, roughly 710 healthy bone marrow donors made up the cohort. At the time of sampling, all cohort members were nominally healthy, though unrecorded immune exposures were likely present. The donor tested CMV seronegative and was one of the 352 seronegative cohort members. Every donor gave a peripheral blood sample, and the peripheral blood mononuclear cells from that sample were used for TCR beta sequencing. The Qiagen DNeasy Blood Extraction Kit was used to extract genomic DNA from the blood cell samples. Receptor amplification or capture employed the immunoSEQ multiplex PCR assay. The multiplex PCR relied on a mix of 60 forward primers for TCR Vbeta segments and 13 reverse primers for TCR Jbeta segments. The CDR3 region of rearranged TCR beta genes was amplified from genomic DNA with a multiplex PCR assay. The amplified TCR beta libraries were sequenced on the Illumina HiSeq System as 87-base-pair reads. The original methods were these. A later analysis tallied roughly 80 million unique TCR beta chains across the 666 repertoires, and around 10 million of those chains were shared by two or more donors. Raw reads were error-corrected and collapsed into unique sequences by a nearest-neighbor algorithm in which closely related sequences were merged to remove PCR and sequencing errors. To assign V, D and J gene segments, CDR3 sequences were aligned to IMGT reference sequences. Each retained sequence needed at least a six-nucleotide match to both a V gene segment and a J gene segment. Rearrangements were classified as productive when the CDR3 lacked stop codons and remained in frame with V and J, and all other rearrangements were classified as non-productive. CDR3 was defined by IMGT convention, running from the second conserved V-encoded cysteine to the conserved J-encoded phenylalanine. The earlier analysis of some 540 of the donors excluded any sequence lacking an unambiguous match to a single V gene segment. In an earlier analysis of 587 of the donors, V segments were called functional above 56.7% productive rearrangements and were called segregating when the between-donor standard deviation exceeded 5%. A statistical classification framework was built for diagnosing cytomegalovirus status from the catalog of TCR beta chain sequences. V and J gene assignment, in a later analysis, came from comparing TCR nucleotide sequences with IMGT/GENE-DB human TR gene sequences. Using the TCRdist pipeline, a later analysis assigned CDR3 sequences along with most-parsimonious VDJ recombination scenarios. In a later analysis, each TCR beta chain was defined by its CDR3 amino acid sequence together with its V-gene family, and reads lacking a unique V-gene family were excluded. A later analysis removed 500 to 650 highly shared, low-generation-probability nucleotide sequences to deal with suspected cross-contamination and a sequencing artifact. In a later analysis, a clonal expansion index for each public chain was calculated from normalized within-repertoire ranks of inferred template counts. In a later analysis, generation probabilities were computed with a VDJ recombination model fitted to out-of-frame rearrangements, and the resulting probabilities were checked against IGoR. Hypergeometric tests were used in a later analysis to score TCR-TCR, TCR-HLA and TCR-CMV co-occurrence, with a repertoire-size bias correction applied to the TCR pairs. To estimate false discovery rates, a later analysis permuted the HLA or CMV assignments 20 times. In a later analysis, co-occurring TCRs were grouped using DBSCAN, and TCRdist sequence similarity was added for clustering within HLA-allele-positive subsets. Repertoires with fewer than 30,000 or more than 120,000 public chains were left out of co-occurrence clustering, as were four to six repertoires with anomalous nucleotide sharing. TCRdb stores this immuneACCESS table with in-frame sequences only. Part of the clones is absent; in the studies checked, under half of the shortfall reflects unresolved V genes, and no reason is known for the rest. V and J calls and clone size are given by that table; D and trimming were obtained from the DNA. This sample gives roughly 150,000 clones in total; over 75% of them show up just once. The ten largest clones represent 1.5% to 2% of the sample.

Including the terminal cysteine and phenylalanine, the CDR3 comprises 15 residues. Kept here is only the CDR3 DNA, which spans 45 bases and is read in frame from base 1. Unmatched junction bases come to 11, with V trimmed by 5 bases and J by 7 bases. The germline V gene gives CDR1 as MNHEY and CDR2 as SVGAGI. This clone appeared once. Its antigen is not yet known. Base qualities are missing; no much larger clone stands one base away. Paper-wide results and their limitations: The 87-base-pair reads could not distinguish some IMGT-functional V segments, including TRBV6-2 and TRBV6-3, so those segments were excluded. It was suggested by the authors that the approach could potentially be generalized to other disease states and immunological phenotypes. In a later analysis, about 16,000 TCR beta sequences were associated with specific HLA alleles at a false discovery rate of 0.05. Compared with equally common non-associated chains, HLA-associated TCR beta chains in a later analysis were more clonally expanded and had lower generation probabilities. Sequencing depth was assumed to be roughly uniform across donors in the presence/absence analyses, though that assumption may not hold. While some public TCRs were present in many individuals, most TCR sequences turned up only very rarely across donors. Correlated functional status among segregating V segments might reflect linkage disequilibrium, but an unknown experimental factor could not be ruled out. About 17 rarely observed V segments, including chromosome 9 orphons, were excluded from the earlier analysis of a few hundred of the donors because counts were too low. Several of the top co-occurrence clusters appeared to be linked to parvovirus B19, influenza, CMV and Epstein-Barr virus, according to a later analysis. According to a later genetic analysis, donors in an Asian-associated ancestry cluster had fewer N-insertions in productive TCRs than the approximately 650-donor mean. A total of 164 TCR beta chains were listed by the study as associated with cytomegalovirus. In vitro tests confirmed that three of the cytomegalovirus-associated TCR beta chains recognize cytomegalovirus antigens. Immune exposure information for the cohort was limited to CMV serostatus. According to a later analysis, most CMV-associated TCR beta chains appeared to be HLA-restricted, and the HLA associations seemed to be driven largely by CMV exposure. A cluster of highly shared sequence variants was judged likely to be a technical artifact of the sequencing pipeline. Because HLA typing was unavailable for some donors at each locus, only the typed subset was used in association tests. A further reported finding was that TCR beta sequences accurately predicted the HLA-A and HLA-B alleles for most subjects in the first cohort. A later analysis found that TCR association rates varied across HLA loci, with DRB1 alleles showing the most associated TCRs and HLA-C alleles the fewest. The cohort was sequenced for TCR beta chains only, and without alpha or paired-chain data the features that could be detected were limited. Assigning TCR associations to individual alleles was difficult when HLA alleles, especially DR and DQ, strongly co-occurred. A later genetic analysis associated a missense DCLRE1C variant with V-gene and J-gene trimming of TCR beta chains, and an independent cohort replicated the association. The classifier was reported to diagnose cytomegalovirus status with high specificity and sensitivity in both the original and validation cohorts. Broadly in line with IMGT annotations, most TCR beta V segments showed up in productive rearrangements about 90% or about 30% of the time in an earlier analysis of approximately 640 of the donors.

The TCR originated in a woman in her twenties or thirties in good health and CMV-seronegative. This chain joins TRBV6-5 to TRBJ1-2, with TRBD1 identical over 9 junction bases. The sequenced sample was PBMCs. The CDR3 region has the sequence CASSPWDRVDFGYTF. The DNA sequence is given as TGTGCCAGCAGTCCGTGGGACAGGGTAGATTTTGGCTACACCTTC.